Each of the 22 T cell receptor beta chains below was sequenced from the same sample in a study of CD4+ T cells in melanoma. Measured with immunoSEQ multiplex PCR; TCRdb has only the in-frame clones, and not every one. The table records 14,000 to 15,000 clones, about 63% of them present only once. Material: cells from a culture (not recorded whether cultured in vitro). Receptors originate from a human donor with melanoma.

This clone was counted a few times. The chain links TRBV7-8 to TRBJ1-6; unclear D gene. V lost 3 bases and J 7 bases, leaving 10 bases between the germline ends. CDR1 and CDR2 (germline): SGHVS, FQNEAQ. CDR3 length equals 14 residues. As DNA, the CDR3 is TGTGCCAGCAGCTTGTTCTTTTCCAATTCACCCCTCCACTTT. Translated: CASSLFFSNSPLHF.

This clone came up a few times. The chain is built from TRBV5-6 and TRBJ2-2; D not certain. V was trimmed by 2 bases and J by 4 bases, leaving 12 bases between them. Germline V lookup: CDR1 SGHDT, CDR2 YYEEEE. CDR3 size: 15 residues. The CDR3 bases are TGTGCCAGCAGCTTACGAACTCCGGTCACCGGGGAGCTGTTTTTT. Residues: CASSLRTPVTGELFF.

The rearrangement uses TRBV18 and TRBJ1-2; no definite D call. This CDR3 is 15 amino acids long. The germline V gene has CDR1 KGHSH and CDR2 LQKENI. V lost 0 bases and J lost 8, with 16 bases in between. CDR3 residues: CASSPPSKLSGGYTF. CDR3 DNA sequence: TGTGCCAGCTCACCACCGAGTAAGCTGTCAGGAGGCTACACCTTC.

This chain connects TRBV5-1 to TRBJ2-2; 9 bases fit TRBD1. V lost 3 bases and J lost 5; bases outside the gene matches: 11. This CDR3 contains 17 residues. The germline CDR1 and CDR2 sequences are SGHRS and YFSETQ. CDR3 DNA sequence: TGCGCCAGCAGCTATTATCTCGCCGGGACAGGGACCGGGGAGCTGTTTTTT. Its translation: CASSYYLAGTGTGELFF.

The chain is built from TRBV29-1 and TRBJ2-3; TRBD2 aligns across 9 bases. From germline, CDR1 is SQVTM and CDR2 ANQGSEA. V lost 4 bases, J lost 5 bases, and 7 bases stayed unmatched. This CDR3 spans 14 amino acids. CDR3 sequence: CSVGASGTQDTQYF. The CDR3 bases are TGCAGCGTTGGGGCTAGCGGGACCCAAGATACGCAGTATTTT.

The rearrangement links TRBV19 to TRBJ2-1; 15 nucleotides match TRBD2. V trimming: 6 bases; J trimming: 8 bases; junction bases outside the gene matches: 14. The CDR3 loop spans 18 amino acids. CDR1 is LNHDA, CDR2 SQIVND, per germline (reference sequence). The CDR3 region has the DNA TGTGCCAGTAGCCGGACTAGCGGGGGGGCCGGATCGTTCGATGAGCAGTTCTTC. It yields the protein CASSRTSGGAGSFDEQFF.

This clone was seen just once. This chain uses TRBV5-8 with TRBJ2-3; D unresolved. V was clipped by 4 bases and J by 6 bases, with 9 bases between them. Germline V CDR1 and CDR2: SGHTS, YDEGEE. The CDR3 extends over 12 amino acids. The DNA for the CDR3 is TGTGCCAGCAGCCCGGCGGCTGATACGCAGTATTTT. The encoded protein is CASSPAADTQYF. Filled out from reference TRBV5-8 and TRBJ2-3, the complete variable domain reads EAGVTQSPTHLIKTRGQQATLRCSPISGHTSVYWYQQALGLGLQFLLWYDEGEERNRGNFPPRFSGRQFPNYSSELNVNALELEDSALYLCASSPAADTQYFGPGTRLTVL.

The count of this clone is one. The V call is TRBV15, the J call TRBJ1-2; D is unresolved. The V and J ends lost 3 bases and 13 bases respectively, with 15 bases between them. This CDR3 has 12 amino acids. The germline V gene has CDR1 LNHNV and CDR2 YYDKDF (reference sequence). The CDR3 sequence is CATSSFLGESTF. The CDR3 DNA follows: TGTGCCACCAGCAGCTTTCTTGGGGAGAGCACCTTC.

The gene calls are TRBV2 and TRBJ1-5; 7 positions agree with TRBD1. Germline CDR1 and CDR2: SNHLY and FYNNEI. With 5 bases clipped from V and 1 base from J, the junction kept 5 bases outside the gene matches. The CDR3 covers 15 residues. CDR3 loop: CASSRQGASNQPQHF. CDR3 nucleotide sequence: TGTGCCAGCAGTAGACAGGGAGCGAGCAATCAGCCCCAGCATTTT.

The chain uses TRBV7-8 and TRBJ2-7; D is perhaps TRBD2 (6 bases). Germline assignment: CDR1 SGHVS and CDR2 FQNEAQ. Trimming removed 5 bases at V and 0 bases at J, with 14 bases between. The CDR3 sequence is 15 residues long. The CDR3 coding sequence is TGTGCCAGCAGCCCGAGCGGGCGGAGCTCCTACGAGCAGTACTTC. Encoded protein: CASSPSGRSSYEQYF.

The chain links TRBV6-1 to TRBJ2-7, with D tentatively TRBD2 (7 bases). This CDR3 is built from 14 residues. Germline loops: CDR1 MNHNS, CDR2 SASEGT. Between the trimmed V and J ends, which lost 3 bases and 6 bases, there was a span of 15 bases. CDR3 nucleotides: TGTGCCAGCAGTGACCGAGGGGGGGCGCGCGAGCAGTACTTC. Amino acids: CASSDRGGAREQYF.

The chain recombines TRBV5-1 with TRBJ2-7, with D perhaps TRBD2 (6 bases). V was trimmed by 0 bases and J by 6 bases, leaving 16 bases between them. Germline assignment: CDR1 SGHRS and CDR2 YFSETQ. The CDR3 runs 15 residues. The CDR3 sequence is CASSLDPAGSSEQYF. In nucleotides, the CDR3 is TGCGCCAGCAGCTTGGACCCAGCGGGTAGCAGCGAGCAGTACTTC.

This clone has a handful of counts. The CDR3 spells CASSAPGQGFRGYTF. In DNA form, the CDR3 reads TGTGCCAGCAGTGCACCGGGACAGGGGTTTCGTGGCTACACCTTC. This chain joins TRBV6-5 and TRBJ1-2, with TRBD1 identical over 10 bases. There are 15 residues in the CDR3. Trimming cost V 5 bases and J 7 bases; bases outside gene matches: 10. In germline, CDR1 is MNHEY, CDR2 SVGAGI.

The rearrangement links TRBV30 to TRBJ2-3, with 8 bases fitting TRBD2. Germline CDR1 reads GTSNPN; CDR2 reads SVGIG (reference sequence). This CDR3 spans 14 amino acids. Trimming cost V 2 bases and J 3 bases; bases outside gene matches: 4. CDR3 sequence: CAWSRGGRTDTQYF. CDR3 DNA: TGTGCCTGGAGTAGAGGCGGGAGGACAGATACGCAGTATTTT.

V and J are TRBV5-1 and TRBJ1-4; 7 nucleotides line up with TRBD1. The CDR3 has 15 residues. CDR1 is SGHRS, CDR2 YFSETQ, per germline. Unmatched junction bases numbered 7, after V lost 0 bases and J lost 8 bases. The CDR3 spells CASSLGDSRREKLFF. Here the CDR3 DNA reads TGCGCCAGCAGCTTGGGGGACAGCCGGAGGGAAAAACTGTTTTTT.

This clone was observed a few times. V gene TRBV11-3 combines with J gene TRBJ2-2; D gene unclear. The CDR3 extends over 13 amino acids. Germline V gives CDR1 SGHNT, CDR2 YENEEA. Trimming took 5 bases from V and 8 from J, leaving 12 bases between them. The CDR3 loop is CASSRGLSGELFF. The CDR3 nucleotides read TGTGCCAGCAGCCGTGGGTTGTCGGGGGAGCTGTTTTTT.

This clone has a single count. The chain uses TRBV4-2 and TRBJ2-1, with TRBD2 as a possible D gene (5 bases). The CDR3 is 15 residues long. CDR1 LGHNA and CDR2 YNFKEQ come from the germline V gene. Trimming pared 5 bases from V and 1 base from J, leaving 12 bases between. This CDR3 is CASSFDPGSYNEQFF. The DNA for the CDR3 is TGTGCCAGCAGCTTCGACCCGGGGTCCTACAATGAGCAGTTCTTC.

This clone was counted between two and nine times. The chain uses TRBV16 and TRBJ1-6; D not certain. V was pared by 4 bases and J by 11 bases, with 12 bases between. Germline values: CDR1 KGHSY, CDR2 FQNENV. This CDR3 comprises 13 residues. Here the CDR3 DNA reads TGTGCCAGCAGCCTGGGTCCGGGCCCACCCCTCCACTTT. Amino acid sequence: CASSLGPGPPLHF.

In its sample, this clone was seen a few times. V is TRBV14 and J is TRBJ2-2; TRBD1 matches at 8 bases. CDR1 SGHDN and CDR2 FVKESK come from the germline V gene. The CDR3 extends over 19 amino acids. The ends lost 5 bases at V and 6 bases at J; junction bases unmatched: 20. CDR3 sequence: CASSIRRLGTGPGSGELFF. In nucleotides, the CDR3 is TGTGCCAGCAGCATCCGCCGACTGGGGACAGGTCCTGGTTCCGGGGAGCTGTTTTTT.

V and J are TRBV9 and TRBJ2-5; D ambiguous. This CDR3 spans 14 amino acids. V lost 3 bases and J lost 5, with 14 bases in between. Germline V gene data show CDR1 as SGDLS and CDR2 as YYNGEE. CDR3 DNA: TGTGCCAGCAGCGAGACTGGGTCGCGGGAGACCCAGTACTTC. This codes for CASSETGSRETQYF.

This clone is labeled as medium-sized. The V call is TRBV5-4, the J call TRBJ1-1; tentatively, D is TRBD1 (6 bases). The CDR3 has 14 amino acids. Germline V lookup: CDR1 SGHNT, CDR2 YYREEE (reference sequence). Trimming left V 2 bases short and J 1 base short, with 9 bases between. The CDR3 loop reads CASSLQGGNTEAFF. CDR3 coding DNA: TGTGCCAGCAGCTTACAGGGTGGGAACACTGAAGCTTTCTTT.

This sequence joins TRBV7-2 and TRBJ2-5, with D maybe TRBD2 (6 bases). This CDR3 has 15 residues. V was clipped by 3 bases and J by 5 bases, with 16 bases between them. Germline CDR1 and CDR2: SGHTA and FQGNSA. In DNA, the CDR3 is TGTGCCAGCAGCTTGCAGTACGGGGCGGGGGAGACCCAGTACTTC. Translating it yields CASSLQYGAGETQYF.